What follows are 3 T cell receptor beta chains derived from one specimen sequenced in a study of blood T cell repertoires in COVID-19. Assay: immunoSEQ multiplex PCR; the TCRdb copy retains only in-frame clones and omits some. Among about 310,000 clones listed, more than 85% were seen once. The sequencing input was peripheral blood. The receptors here all came from a man between 70 and 80 years old with acute or convalescent COVID-19.

The chain carries TRBV7-9 and TRBJ2-2, with a tentative D call TRBD2 (6 bases). The CDR3 covers 18 residues. Germline V lookup: CDR1 SEHNR, CDR2 FQNEAQ (reference sequence). Trimming left V 5 bases short and J 5 bases short, with 24 bases between. CDR3 DNA: TGTGCCAGCAGCGGACGGTACGCCGGGGGACCGAGGACCGGGGAGCTGTTTTTT. Translating it yields CASSGRYAGGPRTGELFF.

This chain links TRBV28 with TRBJ1-2; a possible D gene is TRBD1 (5 bases). Trimming cost V 1 base and J 2 bases, with 20 bases left between them. The CDR3 loop spans 18 amino acids. The germline gives CDR1 MDHEN, CDR2 SYDVKM. The CDR3 protein is CASSLSAGGAQLNYGYTF. CDR3 coding DNA: TGTGCCAGCAGTTTATCGGCCGGTGGGGCCCAGCTAAACTATGGCTACACCTTC.

The chain carries TRBV19 and TRBJ1-2; perhaps TRBD1 as D (6 bases). Germline lookup yields CDR1 LNHDA and CDR2 SQIVND (reference sequence). V lost 0 bases and J 7 bases, leaving 6 bases between the germline ends. This CDR3 region has 12 residues. DNA for the CDR3: TGTGCCAGTAGTATAGAGACAGGTGGCTACACCTTC. This sequence encodes CASSIETGGYTF. Full variable domain (rest looked up from reference TRBV19 and TRBJ1-2): DGGITQSPKYLFRKEGQNVTLSCEQNLNHDAMYWYRQDPGQGLRLIYYSQIVNDFQKGDIAEGYSVSREKKESFPLTVTSAQKNPTAFYLCASSIETGGYTFGSGTRLTVV.